This TCR beta chain was identified during a study of blood T cell repertoires in COVID-19. This CDR3 has 16 residues. V was pared by 4 bases and J by 4 bases, with 9 bases of the junction left unmatched. Germline V lookup: CDR1 SGDLS, CDR2 YYNGEE. Sequencing was performed with immunoSEQ multiplex PCR; in TCRdb, only in-frame clones are kept and a portion is missing. This repertoire shows under 40,000 clones, around 89% found once; its top ten account for about 1.6%. This chain uses TRBV9 with TRBJ2-3, with 10 bases matching TRBD1. This TCR derives from a man in his sixties with active COVID-19. Sequencing was performed on peripheral blood. CDR3 nucleotides: TGTGCCAGCAGCCCCAGACAGGGGGCGCTGGCAGATACGCAGTATTTT. This encodes CASSPRQGALADTQYF. Drawing the rest from reference TRBV9 and TRBJ2-3, the complete variable domain is DSGVTQTPKHLITATGQRVTLRCSPRSGDLSVYWYQQSLDQGLQFLIQYYNGEERAKGNILERFSAQQFPDLHSELNLSSLELGDSALYFCASSPRQGALADTQYFGPGTRLTVL.